This is a list of T cell receptor beta chains from one sample in a study of T cell responses to AZD1222 COVID-19 vaccine. TCRdb's copy holds only in-frame clones and misses some; the assay was immunoSEQ multiplex PCR. Among under 200,000 clones listed, around 92% were seen once. The sequencing used peripheral blood, collected on day 0 of AZD1222 vaccination. The receptors come from an adult in good health. CDR3s include the opening cysteine and the closing phenylalanine or tryptophan. The D gene is left open where the match is weak. A clone size is listed for some rows: how often the clone was seen (once, few, many), or a class if it is expanded.

TRBJ1-2 . TRBV28 . CASSVKGPGYGYTF TGTGCCAGCAGTGTAAAGGGGCCCGGCTATGGCTACACCTTC
TRBJ1-5 . TRBV2 TRBD1 CASRDRQGGNQPQHF TGTGCCAGCAGGGACCGACAGGGGGGTAATCAGCCCCAGCATTTT
TRBJ1-5 . TRBV7-6 . CASSLGGRSQPQHF TGTGCCAGCAGCTTAGGAGGCAGATCTCAGCCCCAGCATTTT
TRBJ2-3 . TRBV4-2 . CASSGEWGDTQYF TGTGCCAGCAGCGGGGAATGGGGAGATACGCAGTATTTT
TRBJ2-7 . TRBV6-5 . CASSYSGMPYEQYF TGTGCCAGCAGTTACTCTGGGATGCCCTACGAGCAGTACTTC
TRBJ2-2 . TRBV28 TRBD2 CASRWSSGGTGELFF TGTGCCAGCAGGTGGTCTAGCGGGGGGACCGGGGAGCTGTTTTTT
TRBJ2-3 . TRBV29-1 TRBD2 CSVERASGGRDTQYF TGCAGCGTTGAAAGGGCTAGCGGGGGGAGGGATACGCAGTATTTT
TRBJ2-5 once TRBV19 . CASRPGTGGTQYF TGTGCCAGTAGACCCGGGACGGGTGGGACCCAGTACTTC
TRBJ1-6 . TRBV3-1/TRBV3-2 TRBD1 CASSRGQGDNSPLHF TGTGCCAGCAGCCGCGGACAGGGGGATAATTCACCCCTCCACTTT
TRBJ1-4 . TRBV12-3/TRBV12-4 . CASSFKGEEKLFF TGTGCCAGCAGTTTTAAGGGGGAAGAAAAACTGTTTTTT
TRBJ2-4 . TRBV4-1 . CASSPGAPGIQYF TGCGCCAGCAGCCCAGGGGCCCCGGGGATTCAGTACTTC
TRBJ1-1 . TRBV12-3/TRBV12-4 . CASSLQENTEAFF TGTGCCAGCAGTTTACAGGAGAACACTGAAGCTTTCTTT
TRBJ1-2 once TRBV25-1 . CASSEYPPGSYGYTF TGTGCCAGCAGTGAATATCCCCCGGGCTCCTATGGCTACACCTTC
TRBJ1-6 . TRBV19 . CASSMTPTRNSPLHF TGTGCCAGTAGTATGACCCCTACAAGGAATTCACCCCTCCACTTT
TRBJ1-5 . TRBV6-4 . CASSEKRDQPQHF TGTGCCAGCAGTGAAAAAAGGGATCAGCCCCAGCATTTT
TRBJ2-7 . TRBV29-1 TRBD1 CSVMTGGYEQYF TGCAGCGTCATGACAGGGGGCTACGAGCAGTACTTC
TRBJ2-1 . TRBV5-5 . CASSFSGQPYNEQFF TGTGCCAGCAGCTTCTCAGGACAGCCCTACAATGAGCAGTTCTTC
TRBJ2-3 . TRBV19 . CASSIGGVSTDTQYF TGTGCCAGTAGTATAGGCGGGGTAAGCACAGATACGCAGTATTTT
TRBJ2-5 . TRBV7-9 . CASSFPSSGEGRETQYF TGTGCCAGCAGCTTCCCAAGCTCAGGGGAGGGGAGGGAGACCCAGTACTTC
TRBJ1-3 once TRBV28 . CASNRQSSGNTIYF TGTGCCAGCAACAGACAGAGCTCTGGAAACACCATATATTTT
TRBJ1-2 . TRBV5-5 TRBD1 CASSLRDRENYGYTF TGTGCCAGCAGCCTACGGGACAGGGAAAACTATGGCTACACCTTC
TRBJ1-3 . TRBV7-5 . CARSLARRTHSGNTIYF TGTGCCAGAAGCTTAGCGCGAAGGACTCACTCTGGAAACACCATATATTTT
TRBJ1-2 . TRBV7-2 . CASSQGNYGYTF TGTGCCAGCAGCCAGGGGAACTATGGCTACACCTTC
TRBJ1-2 . TRBV6-5 . CASGHGGRGYTF TGTGCCAGCGGCCACGGGGGTCGTGGCTACACCTTC
TRBJ2-3 . TRBV18 . CASSPPWTSTDTQYF TGTGCCAGCTCACCACCCTGGACTAGCACAGATACGCAGTATTTT
TRBJ1-2 . TRBV21-1 . CARIHWGGNYGYTF TGTGCCAGGATCCACTGGGGGGGAAACTATGGCTACACCTTC
TRBJ1-5 . TRBV6-5 . CASSRGDSNQPQHF TGTGCCAGCAGTAGGGGGGATAGCAATCAGCCCCAGCATTTT
TRBJ2-3 few TRBV6-2/TRBV6-3 TRBD2 CASSGGLASDTQYF TGTGCCAGCAGCGGGGGACTAGCCTCAGATACGCAGTATTTT
TRBJ2-1 . TRBV5-1 TRBD1 CASREGQASLEQFF TGCGCCAGCAGAGAGGGACAGGCGAGTTTGGAGCAGTTCTTC
TRBJ1-1 . TRBV19 . CASSIFPSEAFF TGTGCCAGTAGTATTTTTCCCTCTGAAGCTTTCTTT
TRBJ1-4 . TRBV18 . CASSPASRPNEKLFF TGTGCCAGCTCACCAGCGTCCAGACCTAATGAAAAACTGTTTTTT
TRBJ2-7 many TRBV6-5 . CASGKSGHYEQYF TGTGCCAGCGGGAAATCCGGACACTACGAGCAGTACTTC
TRBJ2-3 . TRBV6-5 . CASRLSDTQYF TGTGCCAGCAGACTATCAGATACGCAGTATTTT
TRBJ1-2 . TRBV28 . CASAVGGTYGYTF TGTGCCAGCGCGGTCGGAGGTACCTATGGCTACACCTTC
TRBJ1-1 . TRBV27 . CASSSVGYTEAFF TGTGCCAGCAGTTCAGTCGGTTATACTGAAGCTTTCTTT
TRBJ1-4 . TRBV19 . CASSIGRLSEKLFF TGTGCCAGTAGTATAGGGCGATTAAGTGAAAAACTGTTTTTT
TRBJ2-6 . TRBV27 . CASSPASGANVLTF TGTGCCAGCAGTCCCGCGTCTGGGGCCAACGTCCTGACTTTC
TRBJ1-2 . TRBV7-8 . CASSLGVVGETGPGITYGYTF TGTGCCAGCAGCTTAGGTGTCGTTGGTGAGACAGGACCTGGAATAACCTATGGCTACACCTTC
TRBJ1-2 . TRBV12-3/TRBV12-4 . CASSLSQGLHTF TGTGCCAGCAGTTTAAGCCAGGGTTTACACACCTTC
TRBJ1-5 . TRBV7-9 TRBD1 CASSLGDRGNQPQHF TGTGCCAGCAGCTTAGGAGACAGGGGCAATCAGCCCCAGCATTTT
TRBJ2-5 . TRBV6-1 . CASSDQGTPRETQYF TGTGCCAGCAGTGACCAGGGGACGCCACGGGAGACCCAGTACTTC
TRBJ2-2 . TRBV5-1 TRBD1 CASSTRQGNTGELFF TGCGCCAGCAGCACAAGACAGGGGAACACCGGGGAGCTGTTTTTT
TRBJ1-6 . TRBV7-2 . CASSPFIASFSPLHF TGTGCCAGCAGCCCGTTTATAGCGAGTTTTTCACCCCTCCACTTT
TRBJ1-1 . TRBV9 TRBD1 CASSVDRDSEAFF TGTGCCAGCAGCGTAGATCGGGACAGTGAAGCTTTCTTT
TRBJ2-1 . TRBV6-5 TRBD1 CASSPQGGYYNEQFF TGTGCCAGCAGTCCTCAAGGGGGCTACTACAATGAGCAGTTCTTC
TRBJ1-3 . TRBV4-1 . CASSQSVWGASGNTIYF TGCGCCAGCAGCCAAAGTGTTTGGGGGGCGTCTGGAAACACCATATATTTT
TRBJ2-3 . TRBV5-1 . CASSLRSGTDTQYF TGCGCCAGCAGCTTGAGAAGCGGGACAGATACGCAGTATTTT
TRBJ1-3 . TRBV5-1 . CASSVDRNTIYF TGCGCCAGCAGCGTGGACCGGAACACCATATATTTT
TRBJ2-5 . TRBV6-2/TRBV6-3 . CASSYVSRQETQYF TGTGCCAGCAGTTACGTCAGCCGCCAAGAGACCCAGTACTTC
TRBJ2-1 . TRBV25-1 TRBD2 CASSDARGAYNEQFF TGTGCCAGCAGTGACGCCCGGGGGGCCTACAATGAGCAGTTCTTC
TRBJ2-2 . TRBV7-2 TRBD1 CASSQQTGMNSGELFF TGTGCCAGCAGCCAGCAGACAGGGATGAACTCCGGGGAGCTGTTTTTT
TRBJ1-1 once TRBV19 . CASSKEAFGEAFF TGTGCCAGTAGTAAAGAGGCCTTTGGGGAAGCTTTCTTT
TRBJ1-1 . TRBV7-3 . CASRGQGNTEAFF TGTGCCAGCAGGGGCCAGGGGAACACTGAAGCTTTCTTT
TRBJ1-1 . TRBV4-2 . CASSQDLSGNTEAFF TGTGCCAGCAGCCAAGATTTGTCGGGGAACACTGAAGCTTTCTTT
TRBJ1-2 once TRBV28 TRBD1 CASSPSRGYDYGYTF TGTGCCAGCAGTCCGAGCAGGGGGTATGACTATGGCTACACCTTC
TRBJ1-5 . TRBV7-9 . CASSLAEAALGPQHF TGTGCCAGCAGCTTAGCTGAGGCAGCTTTAGGGCCCCAGCATTTT
TRBJ1-1 . TRBV2 . CASRRTGMGAFF TGTGCCAGCAGGCGGACGGGAATGGGAGCTTTCTTT
TRBJ2-3 once TRBV5-1 . CASGQGVRTDTQYF TGCGCCAGCGGACAAGGGGTTAGAACAGATACGCAGTATTTT
TRBJ2-5 . TRBV6-5 TRBD2 CASRTAGGRETQYF TGTGCCAGCAGAACAGCGGGGGGGCGAGAGACCCAGTACTTC
TRBJ1-2 . TRBV4-2 TRBD1 CASSLRTGGGSDYGYTF TGTGCCAGCAGCCTTAGGACAGGGGGCGGATCTGACTATGGCTACACCTTC